This TCR beta chain was sequenced in a study of blood T cell repertoires in COVID-19. Study in general: Acute and convalescent COVID-19 specimens originated in the United States, Italy and Spain.

Produced via immunoSEQ multiplex PCR; TCRdb's table is partial and in-frame only. Here the sample spans tens of thousands of clones, roughly 84% being singletons. The CDR3 is made up of 14 amino acids. Per germline, CDR1 SGHNT and CDR2 YYREEE (reference sequence). The ends lost 0 bases at V and 10 bases at J; junction bases unmatched: 6. The receptor comes from a woman at least 80 years old with active or convalescent COVID-19. Sequencing was done on a sample of peripheral blood. The rearrangement uses TRBV5-4 and TRBJ1-1, with 10 bases identical to TRBD1. The CDR3 is CASSLGQGAKRAFF. For the CDR3, the DNA is TGTGCCAGCAGCTTGGGACAGGGGGCTAAGCGAGCTTTCTTT.